This entry features one T cell receptor beta chain sequence. V was clipped by 5 bases and J by 2 bases, with 14 bases between them. This CDR3 contains 15 residues. Germline values: CDR1 SSHAT, CDR2 FNYEAQ (reference sequence). The entry originates in a study of blood T cell repertoires in COVID-19. Looking at the study overall: T cells, B-cell-depleted T cells, or PBMCs supplied cDNA or gDNA.

Per the study methods: Nucleated cell number was recorded as an estimate derived from reference gene primer amplification. Clones were sequenced by immunoSEQ multiplex PCR, and TCRdb holds only the in-frame ones, with some missing. Clone size and the V and J calls come from that table; the DNA yielded D and trimming. The sample contains some 74,000 clones, 70% to 85% of which appear only once. Sequenced sample: peripheral blood. The chain combines TRBV7-7 with TRBJ2-3; D is perhaps TRBD2 (7 bases). This receptor was obtained from a woman in her 50s with acute or convalescent COVID-19. The CDR3 DNA sequence: TGTGCCAGCAGCGTAGGGGGGGGAGACACAGATACGCAGTATTTT. Encoded protein: CASSVGGGDTDTQYF.